This T cell receptor (beta chain) was observed in a study of identical twins. Overall study findings and caveats: Abundant beta clonotypes from cord blood bore fewer insertions; memory repertoires lacked this pattern. It was possible that invariant MAIT and iNKT cells partly confounded the zero-insertion analyses. Alpha sequences out of frame and shared by twins had excess low generation probability. Out-of-frame TCR alpha sharing observed in monozygotic twins exceeded model estimates.

This clonotype was recorded a few times. The antigen is unknown. A read error may produce the germline difference seen at one junction end. TCRdb independently ran MiXCR on the 5' RACE reads; one entry per CDR3 protein. The repertoire holds some 460,000 distinct CDR3 sequences, with 13% to 15% as singletons. The same data also went into a second study, on yellow fever vaccine responses in identical twins.

Sequencing input: CD4+ T cells sorted from blood. The origin of this receptor is a woman aged 18-30 years in good health.

The CDR3 nucleotides are TGTGCTAGCAGCTTGTCCGGACAGAAGAACACCGGGGAGCTGTTTTTT. This encodes CASSLSGQKNTGELFF. The J gene is TRBJ2-2, the V gene TRBV7-7; possible D gene TRBD1, 6 bases. This CDR3 has 16 amino acids. Germline lookup yields CDR1 SSHAT and CDR2 FNYEAQ (reference sequence).